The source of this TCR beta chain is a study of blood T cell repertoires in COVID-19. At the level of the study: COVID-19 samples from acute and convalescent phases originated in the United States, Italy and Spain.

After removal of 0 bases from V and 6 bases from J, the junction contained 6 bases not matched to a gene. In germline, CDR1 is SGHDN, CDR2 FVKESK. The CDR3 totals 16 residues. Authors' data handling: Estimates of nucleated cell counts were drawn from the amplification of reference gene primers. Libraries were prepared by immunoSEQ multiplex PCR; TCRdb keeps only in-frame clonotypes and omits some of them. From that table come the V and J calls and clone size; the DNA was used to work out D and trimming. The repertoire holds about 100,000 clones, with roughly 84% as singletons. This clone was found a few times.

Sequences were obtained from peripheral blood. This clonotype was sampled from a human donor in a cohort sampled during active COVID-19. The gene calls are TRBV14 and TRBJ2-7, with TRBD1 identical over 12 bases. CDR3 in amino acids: CASSQDNRDRGREQYF. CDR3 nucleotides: TGTGCCAGCAGCCAAGATAACCGGGACAGGGGGCGCGAGCAGTACTTC. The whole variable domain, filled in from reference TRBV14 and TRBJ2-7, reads EAGVTQFPSHSVIEKGQTVTLRCDPISGHDNLYWYRRVMGKEIKFLLHFVKESKQDESGMPNNRFLAERTGGTYSTLKVQPAELEDSGVYFCASSQDNRDRGREQYFGPGTRLTVT.